A single sample is the source of the 5 T cell receptor beta chains below, sequenced in a study of shared clonotypes between healthy human individuals. Clones were sequenced by immunoSEQ multiplex PCR, and TCRdb holds only the in-frame ones, with some missing. The table records 450,000 to 500,000 clones, 81% of them present only once. The material sequenced was PBMCs. All receptors come from a middle-aged woman in good health. Some clones in this sample may be carry-over from other donors' samples.

The rearrangement joins TRBV20-1 to TRBJ1-1; no clear D. Trimming stripped 6 bases from V and 9 bases from J, with 14 bases between. Per the germline V gene, CDR1 is DFQATT and CDR2 is SNEGSKA (reference sequence). CDR3 length: 11 amino acids. DNA of the CDR3: TGCAGTGCCCTCGGGCAGGCTCAAGCTTTCTTT. Encoded protein: CSALGQAQAFF.

The J gene is TRBJ2-7, the V gene TRBV9, with D perhaps matching TRBD1 (6 bases). Trimming shortened V by 2 bases and J by 2 bases, and 14 bases separated the two germline ends. From germline, CDR1 is SGDLS and CDR2 YYNGEE. CDR3 length: 15 residues. CDR3: CASSVGRGNPYEQYF. The CDR3 coding sequence is TGTGCCAGCAGCGTTGGCAGGGGCAACCCCTACGAGCAGTACTTC.

The chain uses TRBV27 and TRBJ2-7; 7 bases map to TRBD2. This CDR3 has 23 residues. J gave up 3 bases and V 5 bases, and 34 bases lay outside the gene matches. Germline CDR1 and CDR2: MNHEY and SMNVEV (reference sequence). The CDR3 DNA follows: TGTGCCAGCAGTAGGTCTAGAGGGCAGCTTGCGGGAGACCCCCTCAGCGACTACTACGAGCAGTACTTC. Its translation: CASSRSRGQLAGDPLSDYYEQYF.

This clone was detected many times. The rearrangement uses TRBV7-6 and TRBJ1-6; TRBD1 might be the D (5 bases). This CDR3 spans 18 amino acids. CDR1 is SGHVS, CDR2 FNYEAQ, per germline. V gave up 1 base and J gave up 0 bases, with 13 bases separating them. CDR3 sequence: CASSLGGAASSYNSPLHF. The DNA of the CDR3 is TGTGCCAGCAGCTTAGGAGGGGCGGCGAGCTCCTATAATTCACCCCTCCACTTT.

This clone came up once. The chain has TRBV5-4 and TRBJ2-2; 7 nucleotides align to TRBD2. The J segment lost 8 bases and the V segment lost 2 bases, leaving 6 bases of the junction unmatched. Germline V gene lookup returns CDR1 SGHNT and CDR2 YYREEE (reference sequence). This CDR3 region has 14 residues. The CDR3 is CASSFMGGPGELFF. The CDR3, as DNA: TGTGCCAGCAGCTTCATGGGAGGGCCGGGGGAGCTGTTTTTT.